These 13 T cell receptor beta chains share one sample of origin, sequenced in a study of cytomegalovirus exposure and HLA in healthy donors (dated by TCRdb to 2016 to 2017). The receptor library was made with the immunoSEQ multiplex PCR assay. For the multiplex PCR, a mixture combining 60 forward primers for TCR Vbeta segments and 13 reverse primers for TCR Jbeta segments was used. What TCRdb holds here is the immuneACCESS table cut down to in-frame rearrangements. Part of the clones is not present; checked against another copy, under half of the missing clones reflect an unresolved V gene, and the others are unexplained. This sample lists about 38,000 clones; around 86% were detected once. Clones ranked in the top ten supply approximately 10% of the sample. The source material was PBMCs. The origin of the receptors is a woman in her forties in good health and CMV-seropositive.

The V call is TRBV5-6, the J call TRBJ2-5, with D perhaps matching TRBD1 (6 bases). The V gene's germline CDR1 is SGHDT and CDR2 YYEEEE. CDR3 size: 14 residues. Trimming shortened V by 4 bases and J by 5 bases, and 15 bases separated the two germline ends. The CDR3 DNA reads TGTGCCAGCAGCAACACAGGGAAGTGGGAGACCCAGTACTTC. Translated: CASSNTGKWETQYF.

J is TRBJ1-4 and V is TRBV20-1; D remains ambiguous. V shed 8 bases and J shed 4 bases, with 8 bases lying between them. This CDR3 contains 11 residues. Germline V CDR1 and CDR2: DFQATT, SNEGSKA (reference sequence). The CDR3 loop is CSYRVNEKLFF. The CDR3 nucleotides are TGCAGTTACCGGGTTAATGAAAAACTGTTTTTT.

This rearrangement joins TRBV27 to TRBJ2-2, with a weak D call TRBD1 (6 bases). CDR3 length: 13 residues. V dropped 5 bases and J dropped 4 bases, with 8 bases sitting between them. Germline-derived CDR1 and CDR2 are MNHEY and SMNVEV (reference sequence). The CDR3 coding sequence is TGTGCCAGCAGTCACAGGGTCACCGGGGAGCTGTTTTTT. Translation: CASSHRVTGELFF.

The rearrangement links TRBV6-5 to TRBJ2-3; D remains ambiguous. V dropped 5 bases and J dropped 0 bases, with 9 bases sitting between them. CDR3 length: 14 residues. Per the germline V gene, CDR1 is MNHEY and CDR2 is SVGAGI. The CDR3 DNA sequence: TGTGCCAGCAGTATCCGTTTGAGCACAGATACGCAGTATTTT. This encodes CASSIRLSTDTQYF.

This chain connects TRBV7-3 to TRBJ2-1; D is uncertain. V was clipped by 2 bases and J by 0 bases, with 5 bases between them. Per germline, CDR1 SGHTA and CDR2 FQGTGA. CDR3 length: 14 amino acids. CDR3 in DNA: TGTGCCAGCAGCTTACCTAGCTCCTACAATGAGCAGTTCTTC. This translates into CASSLPSSYNEQFF.

For this clone: A read error may account for a junction end that differs from germline. The rearrangement uses TRBV7-9 and TRBJ1-3; the D gene is possibly TRBD1 (6 bases). CDR1 SEHNR and CDR2 FQNEAQ come from the germline V gene (reference sequence). The CDR3 consists of 16 residues. The DNA for the CDR3 is TGTTCCAGCAGCGAAAGGACAGCCAACTCTGGAAACACCATATATTTT. As protein: CSSSERTANSGNTIYF. Variable domain in full (rest from reference TRBV7-9 and TRBJ1-3): DTGVSQNPRHKITKRGQNVTFRCDPISEHNRLYWYRQTLGQGPEFLTYFQNEAQLEKSRLLSDRFSAERPKGSFSTLEIQRTEQGDSAMYLCSSSERTANSGNTIYFGEGSWLTVV.

The chain recombines TRBV4-1 with TRBJ2-3, with TRBD2 identical over 8 bases. The ends lost 5 bases at V and 3 bases at J; junction bases unmatched: 13. Germline assignment: CDR1 MGHRA and CDR2 YSYEKL. This CDR3 has 17 amino acids. CDR3 protein: CASSIQAAGGATDTQYF. As DNA, the CDR3 is TGCGCCAGCAGCATCCAAGCGGCGGGGGGTGCAACAGATACGCAGTATTTT.

Details on this clone: One end of the junction varies from germline; a read error may be responsible. The chain employs TRBV29-1 and TRBJ1-3, with no clear D. Germline V lookup: CDR1 SQVTM, CDR2 ANQGSEA. This CDR3 region has 12 residues. The DNA for the CDR3 is TGCAGCGTTGACAGCGCTGGAGACACCATATATTTT. This codes for CSVDSAGDTIYF.

V gene TRBV7-8 combines with J gene TRBJ2-1, with D possibly TRBD2 on 6 matching bases. The CDR3 length is 16 residues. Germline V gene data show CDR1 as SGHVS and CDR2 as FQNEAQ. V shed 5 bases and J shed 0 bases, with 14 bases lying between them. The CDR3 loop reads CASSREVAFSYNEQFF. The DNA for the CDR3 is TGTGCCAGCAGCAGGGAGGTGGCTTTCTCCTACAATGAGCAGTTCTTC.

V is TRBV5-5 and J is TRBJ1-2, with a weak D call TRBD1 (6 bases). The CDR3 totals 15 residues. V was clipped by 0 bases and J by 6 bases, with 15 bases between them. The germline V gene has CDR1 SGHKS and CDR2 YYEKEE (reference sequence). CDR3 bases: TGTGCCAGCAGCTTGGAGGCGGGGGCATTCGATGGCTACACCTTC. This gives the protein CASSLEAGAFDGYTF. Supplemented by reference TRBV5-5 and TRBJ1-2, the full variable domain reads DAGVTQSPTHLIKTRGQQVTLRCSPISGHKSVSWYQQVLGQGPQFIFQYYEKEERGRGNFPDRFSARQFPNYSSELNVNALLLGDSALYLCASSLEAGAFDGYTFGSGTRLTVV.

The chain recombines TRBV28 with TRBJ2-4; D is perhaps TRBD1 (5 bases). CDR3 length: 15 amino acids. V was cut by 7 bases and J by 6 bases, with 19 bases left in between. The germline gives CDR1 MDHEN, CDR2 SYDVKM. This chain's CDR3 is CASKSSFRQLNIQYF. Written as DNA, the CDR3 is TGTGCCAGCAAGAGCAGTTTTAGACAGTTAAACATTCAGTACTTC.

The rearrangement joins TRBV5-1 to TRBJ1-4; D not resolved. The V end was cut by 4 bases, the J end by 5 bases, with 15 bases between. The CDR3 extends over 15 amino acids. Germline lookup yields CDR1 SGHRS and CDR2 YFSETQ. The chain's CDR3 is CASSGVGRGNEKLFF. Here the CDR3 DNA reads TGCGCCAGCAGCGGGGTTGGGCGCGGGAATGAAAAACTGTTTTTT.

V gene TRBV6-5 combines with J gene TRBJ2-1; D is perhaps TRBD2 (7 bases). There are 15 residues in the CDR3. CDR1 and CDR2 from the germline V gene are MNHEY and SVGAGI. V was trimmed by 2 bases and J by 5 bases, leaving 13 bases between them. The CDR3 nucleotides read TGTGCCAGCAGTTACGGCGGGGGCCCCCACAATGAGCAGTTCTTC. Protein: CASSYGGGPHNEQFF.